This T cell receptor (beta chain) was sequenced in a study of CD8+ T cells in alopecia areata listed by TCRdb under 2018. Background for the entire study: In both human patients and the C3H/HeJ mouse model, the study applied high-throughput TCRbeta sequencing to look at T cell clonal expansion in alopecia areata. RNA was extracted with the PAXgene miRNA kit for fixed scalp, the miRNeasy kit for PBMCs, and the RNeasy kit for mouse skin. Scalp clonality was compared among normal scalp (n=4), patchy alopecia areata scalp (n=8), and alopecia totalis/universalis scalp (n=8). Amplification of TCRbeta CDR3 regions was done by immunoSEQ multiplex PCR using 35 Vbeta forward primers and 13 Jbeta reverse primers. On the human side, TCRbeta sequencing was run on scalp tissue and on sorted CD4+ and CD8+ peripheral blood T cells from healthy controls and from alopecia areata patients with either patchy or totalis/universalis disease.

The full study reports these points: Compared with normal scalp, lesional scalp, particularly in alopecia totalis/universalis, had higher clonality and more expanded CD8+ clones, which suggests antigenic drive. Unlike mouse skin, which is dominated by gammadelta T cells, normal human skin has resident alphabeta T cells that are also sequenced, and this complicates analysis of the scalp TCR repertoire. Shared TCR sequences between patients were less evident than in mice, which may be partly attributable to HLA diversity in the patient population.

After PBMCs were isolated by density centrifugation and stained for CD3, CD4 and CD8, a FACSAria was used to sort CD4+ and CD8+ T cells. Scalp biopsies and blood samples were obtained from unaffected controls. Worth noting for this clone: This clone's antigen is unknown. No quality values exist for individual bases; no much larger clone is one base distant.

Library preparation employed the immunoSEQ multiplex PCR assay. For TCR sequencing, RNA was extracted from every sample and reverse transcribed into cDNA to serve as template. First-strand cDNA was synthesized with SuperScript III using a 2:1 mix of oligo-dT and random hexamers. A synthetic immune receptor repertoire was used to assess amplification bias, and residual bias was removed computationally. In the authors' own workflow: After raw reads were preprocessed to remove errors, the CDR3 was defined following IMGT conventions as running from the conserved cysteine to phenylalanine. Clonality was computed by normalizing Shannon entropy by log2 of the number of productive unique TCRs and subtracting the result from 1. Scalp TCRbeta sequences were cross-referenced with sorted blood CD4 and CD8 repertoires so that the CD4 or CD8 identity of scalp clones could be inferred. TCRdb took this table from immuneACCESS and kept in-frame rearrangements with V and J called. Such tables lack part of the clones; where checked against another copy, unresolved V genes explain under half of the gap, and the rest is unexplained. That table is the source of V, J and clone size, and D and trimming were worked out from the DNA. In all, the sample holds 95,000 to 120,000 clones, and approximately 63% of those were seen once. Under 25% of the sample is in the top ten clones.

Taken from cysteine to phenylalanine, the CDR3 has 13 residues. The read is trimmed to its CDR3 DNA, 39 bases read in frame from base 1. Relative to germline, V is missing 6 bases and J is missing 4 bases, with 5 bases of the junction outside any gene match. CDR1 SQVTM and CDR2 ANQGSEA were looked up in the germline V gene. Recombination joined TRBV29-1 with TRBJ1-1, with 10 bases aligning to TRBD1. The receptor comes from a human donor in good health. The sample comprised CD8+ T cells sorted from blood. The DNA sequence is TGCAGCGTGTGGACAGGGGGTGGCACTGAAGCTTTCTTT. It is translated as CSVWTGGGTEAFF. With the rest looked up from the reference TRBV29-1 and TRBJ1-1 genes rather than sequenced, the full variable domain is SAVISQKPSRDICQRGTSLTIQCQVDSQVTMMFWYRQQPGQSLTLIATANQGSEATYESGFVIDKFPISRPNLTFSTLTVSNMSPEDSSIYLCSVWTGGGTEAFFGQGTRLTVV.